The 17 T cell receptor beta chains listed next were all sequenced from one sample in a study of CD8+ T cells in alopecia areata. cDNA serving as the sequencing template came from extracted, reverse transcribed RNA. The method was immunoSEQ multiplex PCR; TCRdb's version includes in-frame clones alone and lacks a portion of them. The table lists some 190,000 clones, approximately 61% of them singletons. Treatment reported: oral pan-JAK inhibitor, 5-10 mg twice daily. The input for sequencing was CD4+ T cells sorted from blood, taken at week 24, from a patient treated with tofacitinib. Every receptor here comes from a human donor with alopecia areata.

The chain carries TRBV18 and TRBJ1-3, with D unresolved. This CDR3 has 12 residues. Germline CDR1 reads KGHSH; CDR2 reads LQKENI. The ends were cut back, 3 bases at V and 0 bases at J, with 0 bases in the middle. CDR3 DNA sequence: TGTGCCAGCTCACCCTCTGGAAACACCATATATTTT. As protein: CASSPSGNTIYF.

The V and J genes are TRBV29-1 and TRBJ2-7; possible D gene TRBD2, 6 bases. Trimming pared 7 bases from V and 9 bases from J, leaving 19 bases between. The germline V gene has CDR1 SQVTM and CDR2 ANQGSEA. The CDR3 is made up of 12 amino acids. The CDR3 region is CSAEDAGTVQYF. The DNA of the CDR3 is TGCAGCGCCGAGGATGCGGGGACCGTGCAGTACTTC.

The CDR3 DNA is TGTGCCAGCAGCCCCCTCGGTGGGGGGAGGTTGACCGGGGAGCTGTTTTTT. This codes for CASSPLGGGRLTGELFF. This chain links TRBV7-3 with TRBJ2-2; possible D gene TRBD2, 6 bases. Germline CDR1 and CDR2: SGHTA and FQGTGA. The CDR3 extends over 17 amino acids. Trimming took off 5 bases at V and 5 bases at J, with 21 bases between the two ends.

The chain joins TRBV15 to TRBJ2-7; D may be TRBD1 or TRBD2 (5 bases each). This CDR3 is 17 amino acids long. Germline assignment: CDR1 LNHNV and CDR2 YYDKDF (reference sequence). V lost 0 bases and J 4 bases, leaving 19 bases between the germline ends. In DNA form, the CDR3 reads TGTGCCACCAGCAGAGATTCCGCGAGGGGCCTCGGGTACGAGCAGTACTTC. Its protein is CATSRDSARGLGYEQYF.

The chain couples TRBV5-1 to TRBJ1-2; D is ambiguous. V was shortened by 1 base and J by 7 bases, with 14 bases between the two germline ends. Germline V gives CDR1 SGHRS, CDR2 YFSETQ. The CDR3 totals 14 residues. This CDR3 reads CASSLRAGSGGYTF. CDR3 in DNA: TGCGCCAGCAGCTTGCGGGCGGGCAGTGGTGGCTACACCTTC.

V is TRBV29-1 and J is TRBJ2-5; tentatively, D is TRBD1 (5 bases). CDR3 length: 15 residues. With 0 bases removed from V and 1 base from J, the gap between germline ends came to 12 bases. Per the germline V gene, CDR1 is SQVTM and CDR2 is ANQGSEA. For the CDR3, the DNA is TGCAGCGTTGAAGATCGCAGGGCTCGCCAAGAGACCCAGTACTTC. This encodes CSVEDRRARQETQYF. Together with reference TRBV29-1 and TRBJ2-5, the CDR3 gives the full variable domain: SAVISQKPSRDICQRGTSLTIQCQVDSQVTMMFWYRQQPGQSLTLIATANQGSEATYESGFVIDKFPISRPNLTFSTLTVSNMSPEDSSIYLCSVEDRRARQETQYFGPGTRLLVL.

The V and J genes are TRBV20-1 and TRBJ2-3, with D unclear. Germline V lookup: CDR1 DFQATT, CDR2 SNEGSKA (reference sequence). This CDR3 is 11 amino acids long. The CDR3 is CSLAGPDTQYF. The CDR3 nucleotides read TGCAGCCTCGCTGGGCCAGATACGCAGTATTTT.

V gene TRBV30 combines with J gene TRBJ1-5; D gene unclear. Germline V gives CDR1 GTSNPN, CDR2 SVGIG (reference sequence). Between the trimmed V and J ends, which lost 3 bases and 3 bases, there was a span of 9 bases. The CDR3 runs to 13 residues. The CDR3 coding sequence is TGTGCCTGGAGCGAGGACTTCAATCAGCCCCAGCATTTT. Protein product: CAWSEDFNQPQHF.

This clone was detected a few times. The gene calls are TRBV25-1 and TRBJ1-1, with TRBD1 identical over 9 bases. The CDR3 is made up of 11 amino acids. V lost 8 bases to trimming and J lost 11 bases; unmatched junction nucleotides: 6. From germline, CDR1 is MGHDK and CDR2 SYGVNS. The chain's CDR3 is CASGDREAAFF. In DNA, the CDR3 is TGTGCCAGCGGGGACAGGGAAGCCGCTTTCTTT.

The chain uses TRBV30 and TRBJ1-6, with 9 bases lining up with TRBD1. V dropped 3 bases and J dropped 10; count of bases not matched to a gene: 7. The CDR3 loop spans 14 amino acids. Germline-derived CDR1 and CDR2 are GTSNPN and SVGIG (reference sequence). CDR3 coding DNA: TGTGCCTGGAGGCCTGGGACAGGGATATCACCCCTCCACTTT. Amino acids: CAWRPGTGISPLHF. Full variable domain (remainder filled in from reference TRBV30 and TRBJ1-6): SQTIHQWPATLVQPVGSPLSLECTVEGTSNPNLYWYRQAAGRGLQLLFYSVGIGQISSEVPQNLSASRPQDRQFILSSKKLLLSDSGFYLCAWRPGTGISPLHFGNGTRLTVT.

This clone was seen a handful of times. V gene TRBV29-1 combines with J gene TRBJ2-1; TRBD1 is a possible D gene (5 bases). The CDR3 spans 10 residues. Trimming removed 3 bases from V and 12 bases from J, with 9 bases in between. Looked up from germline, CDR1 is SQVTM and CDR2 is ANQGSEA. The CDR3 loop is CSVDQGSQFF. In nucleotides, the CDR3 is TGCAGCGTTGACCAGGGTTCGCAGTTCTTC.

For this clone: The same CDR3 is also encoded by other DNA sequences in this sample. The chain employs TRBV30 and TRBJ2-5; D is uncertain. The germline CDR1 and CDR2 sequences are GTSNPN and SVGIG (reference sequence). The CDR3 sequence is 11 residues long. Trimming stripped 0 bases from V and 5 bases from J, with 4 bases between. In DNA, the CDR3 is TGTGCCTGGAGTGTAGGTGAGACCCAGTACTTC. It is translated as CAWSVGETQYF.

DNA of the CDR3: TGTGCCAGCAGTTCCCCCAAGGGGGGCATGCGAACTGAAGCTTTCTTT. Protein product: CASSSPKGGMRTEAFF. The chain is built from TRBV6-5 and TRBJ1-1; TRBD1 is a possible D gene (6 bases). CDR1 MNHEY and CDR2 SVGAGI come from the germline V gene. There are 16 residues in the CDR3. Between the trimmed V and J ends, which lost 4 bases and 5 bases, there was a span of 20 bases.

The chain has TRBV28 and TRBJ2-1; no definite D call. The CDR3 contains 15 residues. Germline V gives CDR1 MDHEN, CDR2 SYDVKM. With 3 bases removed from V and 0 bases from J, the gap between germline ends came to 9 bases. In DNA form, the CDR3 reads TGTGCCAGCAGTTTGGGTAGTTCCTCCTACAATGAGCAGTTCTTC. Translating gives CASSLGSSSYNEQFF. The full variable domain, rest sourced from reference TRBV28 and TRBJ2-1, is DVKVTQSSRYLVKRTGEKVFLECVQDMDHENMFWYRQDPGLGLRLIYFSYDVKMKEKGDIPEGYSVSREKKERFSLILESASTNQTSMYLCASSLGSSSYNEQFFGPGTRLTVL.

This clone came up a few times. The sample has other DNA sequences that encode this CDR3 too. V gene TRBV29-1 combines with J gene TRBJ1-5, with unresolved D. Trimming removed 4 bases at V and 2 bases at J, with 6 bases between. Germline V gene sequence: CDR1 SQVTM, CDR2 ANQGSEA. The CDR3 is 12 amino acids. This chain's CDR3 is CSVGGGNQPQHF. The CDR3 coding sequence is TGCAGCGTTGGGGGTGGCAATCAGCCCCAGCATTTT.

V is TRBV6-1 and J is TRBJ1-2; no clear D. Germline CDR1 and CDR2: MNHNS and SASEGT. The length of the CDR3 is 15 residues. Trimming left V 1 base short and J 5 bases short, with 14 bases between. For the CDR3, the DNA is TGTGCCAGCAGTGAAGGTCAGAGGGTTCGGTATGGCTACACCTTC. It yields the protein CASSEGQRVRYGYTF.

In this sample, this clone turned up once. This chain connects TRBV30 to TRBJ1-1; the D is unclear. The CDR3 spans 12 residues. The germline V and J ends were trimmed by 0 bases and 1 base, with 3 bases remaining between them. The germline V gene encodes CDR1 GTSNPN and CDR2 SVGIG (reference sequence). The CDR3 region has the DNA TGTGCCTGGAGTGTCGCGAACACTGAAGCTTTCTTT. Protein product: CAWSVANTEAFF.